The 13 T cell receptor beta chains listed next were all sequenced from one sample in a study of blood T cell repertoires in COVID-19. The method was immunoSEQ multiplex PCR; TCRdb's version includes in-frame clones alone and lacks a portion of them. This table has 45,000 to 50,000 clones, 88% appearing once. The sequencing input was peripheral blood. These receptors originate from a man aged 50-60 years with acute or convalescent COVID-19.

This chain connects TRBV6-2 or TRBV6-3 to TRBJ2-5, with D perhaps matching TRBD1 (5 bases). The germline V and J ends were trimmed by 1 base and 4 bases, with 7 bases remaining between them. This CDR3 has 13 residues. Germline V CDR1 and CDR2: MNHEY, SVGEGT. The DNA of the CDR3 is TGTGCCAGCAGTTACTTCCAGGGAGAGACCCAGTACTTC. Translating gives CASSYFQGETQYF.

This clone appeared a single time. V usage is TRBV30 and J usage is TRBJ1-5; no definite D call. Germline CDR1 and CDR2: GTSNPN and SVGIG (reference sequence). The CDR3 consists of 12 residues. Trimming left V 1 base short and J 4 bases short, with 5 bases between. CDR3 protein: CAWSGGNQPQHF. CDR3 DNA sequence: TGTGCCTGGAGTGGCGGGAATCAGCCCCAGCATTTT.

The chain carries TRBV5-1 and TRBJ1-1, with D unresolved. The germline gives CDR1 SGHRS, CDR2 YFSETQ. The germline V and J ends were trimmed by 0 bases and 4 bases, with 7 bases remaining between them. This CDR3 is 13 amino acids long. The DNA of the CDR3 is TGCGCCAGCAGCTTGGGCGAGGCCACTGAAGCTTTCTTT. Its protein is CASSLGEATEAFF.

The rearrangement uses TRBV18 and TRBJ1-4; D ambiguous. Trimming took 4 bases from V and 0 from J, leaving 9 bases between them. The CDR3 loop spans 15 amino acids. Germline V CDR1 and CDR2: KGHSH, LQKENI. CDR3 nucleotides: TGTGCCAGCTCACGCGACACCTCAACTAATGAAAAACTGTTTTTT. This encodes CASSRDTSTNEKLFF.

The V and J genes are TRBV7-9 and TRBJ2-1, with 12 bases identical to TRBD2. This CDR3 contains 15 residues. J lost 8 bases, V lost 4 bases, and 6 bases had no gene match. Germline V gene data show CDR1 as SEHNR and CDR2 as FQNEAQ (reference sequence). CDR3 sequence (DNA): TGTGCCAGCAGCTACCTAGCGGGAGGGCCCTATGAGCAGTTCTTC. Amino acids: CASSYLAGGPYEQFF. Full variable domain (outside the CDR3, taken from reference TRBV7-9 and TRBJ2-1): DTGVSQNPRHKITKRGQNVTFRCDPISEHNRLYWYRQTLGQGPEFLTYFQNEAQLEKSRLLSDRFSAERPKGSFSTLEIQRTEQGDSAMYLCASSYLAGGPYEQFFGPGTRLTVL.

This sequence joins TRBV5-1 and TRBJ2-1; 7 bases are shared with TRBD1. Germline CDR1 reads SGHRS; CDR2 reads YFSETQ. The trim removed 1 base at V and 2 bases at J, leaving 0 bases unmatched. The CDR3 is made up of 14 amino acids. CDR3 region: CASSLTGAYNEQFF. The CDR3 DNA reads TGCGCCAGCAGCTTGACAGGGGCCTACAATGAGCAGTTCTTC.

The chain couples TRBV15 to TRBJ2-1; TRBD1 matches 7 bases. This CDR3 comprises 16 residues. With V trimmed by 1 base and J by 5 bases, 8 bases remained unmatched. The V gene's germline CDR1 is LNHNV and CDR2 YYDKDF (reference sequence). The CDR3 DNA reads TGTGCCACCAGCAGAGGGACGACAGGGATCAACAATGAGCAGTTCTTC. This gives the protein CATSRGTTGINNEQFF.

This chain uses TRBV7-2 with TRBJ1-4; the D gene is possibly TRBD1 (6 bases). From germline, CDR1 is SGHTA and CDR2 FQGNSA. Trimming cost V 5 bases and J 8 bases, with 12 bases left between them. The CDR3 spans 13 residues. The CDR3 bases are TGTGCCAGCAGCAGGGGGAAGGAAGAAAAACTGTTTTTT. Translated: CASSRGKEEKLFF.

This chain connects TRBV4-2 to TRBJ1-5, with D perhaps matching TRBD1 (6 bases). CDR1 LGHNA and CDR2 YNFKEQ come from the germline V gene. V shed 2 bases and J shed 0 bases, with 14 bases lying between them. This CDR3 contains 17 residues. The CDR3 DNA reads TGTGCCAGCAGCCAAATCGGGACACCCGATAGCAATCAGCCCCAGCATTTT. This sequence encodes CASSQIGTPDSNQPQHF.

The sample holds one count of this clone. This rearrangement joins TRBV7-2 to TRBJ1-1, with TRBD1 identical over 9 bases. The CDR3 totals 15 residues. Trimming removed 4 bases from V and 4 bases from J; junction bases left unmatched: 7. In germline, CDR1 is SGHTA, CDR2 FQGNSA. As DNA, the CDR3 is TGTGCCAGCAGCTATTGGACAGGGGAGATCACTGAAGCTTTCTTT. Amino acids: CASSYWTGEITEAFF.

The gene calls are TRBV28 and TRBJ2-5, with D tentatively TRBD2 (6 bases). V was trimmed by 2 bases and J by 0 bases, leaving 7 bases between them. Germline V CDR1 and CDR2: MDHEN, SYDVKM. This CDR3 region has 14 residues. The CDR3 protein is CASSLGRYQETQYF. As DNA, the CDR3 is TGTGCCAGCAGTTTAGGGAGGTACCAAGAGACCCAGTACTTC.

The V and J genes are TRBV7-9 and TRBJ2-4; 7 bases match TRBD2. V shed 2 bases and J 9 bases; nucleotides not matched to a gene: 10. The CDR3 is 15 residues long. Germline loops: CDR1 SEHNR, CDR2 FQNEAQ (reference sequence). CDR3 protein: CASSLTIGEGVIQYF. CDR3 in DNA: TGTGCCAGCAGCTTAACGATAGGGGAGGGCGTCATTCAGTACTTC.

The chain couples TRBV5-4 to TRBJ1-4, with 7 bases matching TRBD1. CDR1 SGHNT and CDR2 YYREEE come from the germline V gene (reference sequence). J was trimmed by 7 bases and V by 4 bases; bases with no gene match: 13. CDR3 size: 16 residues. The CDR3 DNA is TGTGCCAGCAGCAAGGGACAGAGCGACGAGGGTGAAAAACTGTTTTTT. Amino acids: CASSKGQSDEGEKLFF.